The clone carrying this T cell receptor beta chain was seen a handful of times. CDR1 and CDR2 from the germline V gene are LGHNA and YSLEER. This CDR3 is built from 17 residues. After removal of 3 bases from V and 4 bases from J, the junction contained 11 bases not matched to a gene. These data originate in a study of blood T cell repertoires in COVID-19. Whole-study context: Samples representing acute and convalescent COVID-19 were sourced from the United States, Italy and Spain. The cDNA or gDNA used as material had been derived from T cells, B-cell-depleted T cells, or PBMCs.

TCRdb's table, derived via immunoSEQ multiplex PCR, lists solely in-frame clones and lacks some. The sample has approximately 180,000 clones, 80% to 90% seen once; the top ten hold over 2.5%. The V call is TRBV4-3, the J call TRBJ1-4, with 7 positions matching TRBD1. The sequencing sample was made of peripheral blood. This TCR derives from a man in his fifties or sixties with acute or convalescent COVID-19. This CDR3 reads CASSQGAGGQNNEKLFF. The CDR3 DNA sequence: TGCGCCAGCAGCCAGGGCGCCGGGGGACAGAATAATGAAAAACTGTTTTTT.